One sample yielded the 19 T cell receptor beta chains listed below, sequenced in a study of blood T cell repertoires in COVID-19. Libraries were prepared by immunoSEQ multiplex PCR; TCRdb keeps only in-frame clonotypes and omits some of them. This sample has a few hundred thousand clones, with roughly 89% found just once. The source material was peripheral blood. These receptors originate from a man aged 18 to 30 with COVID-19, enrolled during active disease.

The chain combines TRBV18 with TRBJ2-7; TRBD1 might be the D (5 bases). Looked up from germline, CDR1 is KGHSH and CDR2 is LQKENI. The CDR3 length is 15 residues. The V end was cut by 4 bases, the J end by 6 bases, with 19 bases between. The CDR3 loop reads CASSLSGNPTGEQYF. The CDR3 DNA is TGTGCCAGCTCACTCTCAGGGAACCCAACGGGCGAGCAGTACTTC.

This chain connects TRBV6-5 to TRBJ1-5; no definite D call. CDR1 is MNHEY, CDR2 SVGAGI, per germline. Trimming stripped 9 bases from V and 1 base from J, with 10 bases between. The CDR3 runs 13 residues. Here the CDR3 DNA reads TGTGCCAGTTCACCAGCGAGCAATCAGCCCCAGCATTTT. Translating it yields CASSPASNQPQHF.

This clone was found once. The chain uses TRBV11-2 and TRBJ2-2; 10 nucleotides agree with TRBD2. The CDR3 sequence is 15 residues long. Germline V CDR1 and CDR2: SGHAT, FQNNGV. With 5 bases clipped from V and 6 bases from J, the junction kept 6 bases outside the gene matches. The CDR3 DNA follows: TGTGCCAGCAGCGTGGCTAGCGGGAGATCCGGGGAGCTGTTTTTT. Its protein is CASSVASGRSGELFF.

This clone was seen once. The rearrangement links TRBV19 to TRBJ2-1; TRBD2 matches at 9 bases. The CDR3 covers 14 residues. Germline-derived CDR1 and CDR2 are LNHDA and SQIVND (reference sequence). V trimming: 3 bases; J trimming: 7 bases; junction bases outside the gene matches: 4. The CDR3 loop reads CASSMLAGVNEQFF. The DNA of the CDR3 is TGTGCCAGTAGTATGTTAGCGGGAGTGAATGAGCAGTTCTTC.

The rearrangement links TRBV11-3 to TRBJ2-7; no firm D call. This CDR3 contains 14 residues. Germline V gene sequence: CDR1 SGHNT, CDR2 YENEEA. The V end was cut by 1 base, the J end by 5 bases, with 12 bases between. CDR3 loop: CASSLVGPMDEQYF. The CDR3 DNA reads as TGTGCCAGCAGCTTAGTTGGCCCCATGGACGAGCAGTACTTC.

The chain joins TRBV21-1 to TRBJ2-4; the table names TRBD2, a call not compared with the DNA. TRBV21-1 is a recognized pseudogene. The CDR3 length is 14 residues. The CDR3 DNA follows: TGTGCCAGCAGCATGCCTCCCCGGGTGGGCATTCAGTACTTC. It is translated as CASSMPPRVGIQYF.

The chain has TRBV2 and TRBJ2-1, with 10 bases fitting TRBD2. Trimming at V came to 7 bases and at J to 7 bases, leaving 7 bases not matched to a gene. This CDR3 region has 14 residues. The V gene's germline CDR1 is SNHLY and CDR2 FYNNEI. The CDR3 nucleotides read TGTGCCAGCATTCTAGCGGGAGTCGGGAATGAGCAGTTCTTC. Translated, it gives CASILAGVGNEQFF.

A note on this clone: Other DNA sequences in the same sample also yield this CDR3. V and J are TRBV7-9 and TRBJ1-2, with 9 positions matching TRBD1. The ends lost 3 bases at V and 8 bases at J; junction bases unmatched: 10. This CDR3 spans 15 amino acids. Per germline, CDR1 SEHNR and CDR2 FQNEAQ (reference sequence). This chain's CDR3 is CASSFTGTGSYGYTF. The CDR3, as DNA: TGTGCCAGCAGCTTTACTGGGACAGGGAGCTACGGCTACACCTTC.

V usage is TRBV6-1 and J usage is TRBJ2-5; 7 bases map to TRBD2. This CDR3 spans 15 amino acids. The V gene's germline CDR1 is MNHNS and CDR2 SASEGT. V gave up 1 base and J gave up 3 bases; unmatched junction bases: 5. DNA for the CDR3: TGTGCCAGCAGTGAAGATTGGGGGGGTGAAGAGACCCAGTACTTC. As protein: CASSEDWGGEETQYF.

This clone was found a few times. V is TRBV4-1 and J is TRBJ2-3; TRBD2 matches 16 bases. This CDR3 region has 17 residues. The germline CDR1 and CDR2 sequences are MGHRA and YSYEKL. The trim removed 5 bases at V and 4 bases at J, leaving 6 bases unmatched. The CDR3 sequence is CASSGTSGGAGADTQYF. Here the CDR3 DNA reads TGCGCCAGCAGCGGGACTAGCGGGGGGGCCGGGGCAGATACGCAGTATTTT.

The chain joins TRBV10-2 to TRBJ2-7; 12 nucleotides align to TRBD2. This CDR3 spans 13 amino acids. Losses at the gene ends were 8 bases for V and 9 bases for J; bases not matched to a gene: 8. Germline assignment: CDR1 WSHSY and CDR2 SAAADI. The CDR3 DNA reads TGCGCCAGCCGACTAGCGGGGGCCTTCGGGCAGTACTTC. This sequence encodes CASRLAGAFGQYF.

The chain carries TRBV7-8 and TRBJ1-2; D might be TRBD1 (5 bases). Trimming stripped 5 bases from V and 2 bases from J, with 15 bases between. This CDR3 has 15 residues. Germline V gives CDR1 SGHVS, CDR2 FQNEAQ. The DNA of the CDR3 is TGTGCCAGCAGCCTCGCTGGACACCTAAACTATGGCTACACCTTC. It translates to CASSLAGHLNYGYTF. Full variable domain (remainder filled in from reference TRBV7-8 and TRBJ1-2): GAGVSQSPRYKVAKRGQDVALRCDPISGHVSLFWYQQALGQGPEFLTYFQNEAQLDKSGLPSDRFFAERPEGSVSTLKIQRTQQEDSAVYLCASSLAGHLNYGYTFGSGTRLTVV.

This clone was detected once. V usage is TRBV12-3 or TRBV12-4 and J usage is TRBJ2-7, with a possible D match to TRBD1 (6 bases). V shed 4 bases and J shed 2 bases, with 9 bases lying between them. There are 13 residues in the CDR3. The CDR3 sequence is CASSSNRAYEQYF. The CDR3 nucleotides read TGTGCCAGCAGTTCGAACAGGGCCTACGAGCAGTACTTC.

The table lists this clone with a few counts. CDR3 residues: CASSVGTLSYNEQFF. In nucleotides, the CDR3 is TGTGCCAGCAGCGTCGGGACTCTCTCCTACAATGAGCAGTTCTTC. The chain recombines TRBV7-2 with TRBJ2-1; D might be TRBD2 (6 bases). V dropped 5 bases and J dropped 0 bases, with 11 bases sitting between them. Germline V gene lookup returns CDR1 SGHTA and CDR2 FQGNSA. CDR3 length: 15 amino acids.

This clone is a singleton in its sample. The chain has TRBV7-2 and TRBJ2-2, with D unresolved. The CDR3 is made up of 13 amino acids. V dropped 6 bases and J dropped 3 bases, with 8 bases sitting between them. Per germline, CDR1 SGHTA and CDR2 FQGNSA. DNA for the CDR3: TGTGCCAGCAGGGGCACTTACACCGGGGAGCTGTTTTTT. Translated, it gives CASRGTYTGELFF.

In this sample, this clone turned up once. The chain links TRBV6-5 to TRBJ1-1, with D possibly matching TRBD1 (5 bases). V lost 6 bases to trimming and J lost 12 bases, with 14 bases between them. The CDR3 totals 11 residues. Germline V gene sequence: CDR1 MNHEY, CDR2 SVGAGI. The CDR3 here is CASSRQRETFF. In DNA form, the CDR3 reads TGTGCCAGCAGCAGACAGCGTGAGACTTTCTTT.

The rearrangement joins TRBV3-1 (or the pseudogene TRBV3-2) to TRBJ1-1; D is possibly TRBD1 (6 bases). V was cut by 8 bases and J by 12 bases, with 16 bases left in between. The CDR3 contains 11 residues. Germline V CDR1 and CDR2: LGHDT, YNNKEL (reference sequence). CDR3 DNA sequence: TGTGCCAGCGGAGATCCCGGGACAACTTTCTTT. Its protein product is CASGDPGTTFF.

The chain uses TRBV7-9 and TRBJ2-3; 7 bases agree with TRBD2. V gave up 7 bases and J gave up 4 bases; unmatched junction bases: 11. The CDR3 has 15 residues. CDR1 SEHNR and CDR2 FQNEAQ come from the germline V gene (reference sequence). The CDR3 DNA follows: TGTGCCAGCATTCTGTGGGAGGGAAGAGCAGATACGCAGTATTTT. It codes for CASILWEGRADTQYF.

This clone was found once. The rearrangement joins TRBV7-3 to TRBJ2-7; 9 nucleotides line up with TRBD1. V was clipped by 3 bases and J by 5 bases; unmatched bases: 11. Germline V gene lookup returns CDR1 SGHTA and CDR2 FQGTGA. CDR3 length: 16 amino acids. The CDR3 region is CASSFRSRQGENEQYF. CDR3 sequence (DNA): TGTGCCAGCAGCTTTCGATCTCGACAGGGGGAGAACGAGCAGTACTTC.